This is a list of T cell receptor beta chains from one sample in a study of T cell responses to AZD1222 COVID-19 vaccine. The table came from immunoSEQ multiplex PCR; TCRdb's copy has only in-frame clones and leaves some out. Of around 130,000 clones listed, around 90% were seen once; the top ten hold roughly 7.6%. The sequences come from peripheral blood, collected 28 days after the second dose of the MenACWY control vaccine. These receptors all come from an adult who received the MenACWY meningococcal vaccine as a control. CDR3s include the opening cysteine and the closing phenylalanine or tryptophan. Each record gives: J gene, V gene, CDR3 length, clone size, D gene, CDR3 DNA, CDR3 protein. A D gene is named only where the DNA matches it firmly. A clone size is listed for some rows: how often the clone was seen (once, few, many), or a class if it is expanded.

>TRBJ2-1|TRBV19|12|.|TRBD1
TGTGCCAGTAAGTCAGGGGGCTATGAGCAGTTCTTC
CASKSGGYEQFF
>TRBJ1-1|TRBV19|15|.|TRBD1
TGTGCCAGACCGGGACAGGGGAAATCGAACACTGAAGCTTTCTTT
CARPGQGKSNTEAFF
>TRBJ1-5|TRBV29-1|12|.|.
TGCAGCGTTGGCGAGTTCAATCAGCCCCAGCATTTT
CSVGEFNQPQHF
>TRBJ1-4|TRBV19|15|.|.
TGTGCCAGTAGTCTTCAGACTGGCAGAAGGGAAAAACTGTTTTTT
CASSLQTGRREKLFF
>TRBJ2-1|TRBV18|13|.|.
TGTGCCAGCTCACCTAGGGACTTTTATGAGCAGTTCTTC
CASSPRDFYEQFF
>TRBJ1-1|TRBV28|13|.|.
TGTGCCAGCAGTCCGGAACAGGGCCGATTTTTTTTCTTT
CASSPEQGRFFFF
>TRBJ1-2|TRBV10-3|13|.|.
TGTGCCATCAGTGACGTAGGCAGGGTGGGCTACACCTTC
CAISDVGRVGYTF
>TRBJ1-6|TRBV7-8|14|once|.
TGTGCCAGCAGCTTAGCGTTGGGGAATTCACCCCTCCACTTT
CASSLALGNSPLHF
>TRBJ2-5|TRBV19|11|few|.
TGTGCCAGTAGATTCCAAGAGACCCAGTACTTC
CASRFQETQYF
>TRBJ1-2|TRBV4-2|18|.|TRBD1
TGTGCCAGCAGCCAAGGGGCTGCCAGGGGGCTAGGAAGCTATGGCTACACCTTC
CASSQGAARGLGSYGYTF
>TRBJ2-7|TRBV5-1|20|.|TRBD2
TGCGCCAGCAGCTTGGGAAGGGTCGAAACCACTAGCGGGAAGTCTAGGGAGCAGTACTTC
CASSLGRVETTSGKSREQYF
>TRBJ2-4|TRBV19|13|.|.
TGTGCCAGTAGTACGCACAGGGCCAACATTCAGTACTTC
CASSTHRANIQYF
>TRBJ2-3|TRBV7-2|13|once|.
TGTGCCAGCAGCTTATCGCGGGCAGATACGCAGTATTTT
CASSLSRADTQYF
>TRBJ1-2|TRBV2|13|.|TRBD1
TGTGCCAGCAGGGACAGGGCTGGCTATGGCTACACCTTC
CASRDRAGYGYTF
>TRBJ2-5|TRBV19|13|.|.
TGTGCCAGTAGTATAGGGGATATCCAGACCCAGTACTTC
CASSIGDIQTQYF
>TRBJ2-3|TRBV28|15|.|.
TGTGCCAGCAGATTTAGCGGCGCAAACACAGATACGCAGTATTTT
CASRFSGANTDTQYF
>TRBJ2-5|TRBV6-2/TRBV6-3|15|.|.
TGTGCCAGCAGTCCCCTTGGAGCAGGGAAAGAGACCCAGTACTTC
CASSPLGAGKETQYF
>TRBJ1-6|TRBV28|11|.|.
TGTGCCAGCAGTCTTGGGGGTGCCCTCCACTTT
CASSLGGALHF
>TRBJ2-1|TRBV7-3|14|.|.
TGTGCCAGCGCAGAAGGCCCCACGGGAGATGAGCAGTTCTTC
CASAEGPTGDEQFF
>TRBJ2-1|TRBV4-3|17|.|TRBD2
TGCGCCAGCAGCCAAGGTCTAGCGGGGAACCTCTACAATGAGCAGTTCTTC
CASSQGLAGNLYNEQFF
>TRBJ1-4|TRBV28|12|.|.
TGTGCCAGCGTAGCAGCTAATGAAAAACTGTTTTTT
CASVAANEKLFF
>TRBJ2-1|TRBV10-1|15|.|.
TGCGCCAGCAGCAGGGCCGAGAGCTCCTACAATGAGCAGTTCTTC
CASSRAESSYNEQFF
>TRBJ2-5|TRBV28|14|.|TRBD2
TGTGCCAGCAGTCCTTCGGGGGAGGGGCAGACCCAGTACTTC
CASSPSGEGQTQYF
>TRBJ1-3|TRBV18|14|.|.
TGTGCCAGCTCCACAGGGAACTCTGGAAACACCATATATTTT
CASSTGNSGNTIYF